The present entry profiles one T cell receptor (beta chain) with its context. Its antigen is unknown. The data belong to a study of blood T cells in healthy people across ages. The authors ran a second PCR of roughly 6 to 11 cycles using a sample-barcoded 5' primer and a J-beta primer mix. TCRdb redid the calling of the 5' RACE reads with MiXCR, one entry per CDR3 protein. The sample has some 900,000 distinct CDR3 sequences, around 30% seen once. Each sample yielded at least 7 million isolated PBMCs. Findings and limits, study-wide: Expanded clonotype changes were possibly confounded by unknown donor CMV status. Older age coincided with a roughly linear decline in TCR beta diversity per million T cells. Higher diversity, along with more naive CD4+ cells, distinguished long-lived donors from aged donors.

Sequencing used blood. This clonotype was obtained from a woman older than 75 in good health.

CDR3 residues: CASSGVRGLGEQFF. Here the CDR3 DNA reads TGTGCCAGCAGTGGAGTGAGGGGGCTTGGTGAGCAGTTCTTC. The chain recombines TRBV7-9 with TRBJ2-1, with 7 bases identical to TRBD1. Germline V lookup: CDR1 SEHNR, CDR2 FQNEAQ (reference sequence). CDR3 length equals 14 residues. V lost 6 bases to trimming and J lost 9 bases; unmatched junction nucleotides: 11.